The 10 T cell receptor beta chains below were found in one sample sequenced in a study of patients with pleural tuberculosis. TCRdb recomputed calls from the reads with MiXCR, one row per CDR3 protein. This table holds around 50,000 distinct CDR3 sequences, approximately 7.5% found once. The receptors were sampled from a human donor with pleural tuberculosis.

This clonotype has ten or more counts. The CDR3 sequence is CASSILNTEAFF. DNA of the CDR3: TGTGCCAGTAGTATACTGAACACTGAAGCTTTCTTT. The genes are TRBV19 and TRBJ1-1; no clear D gene. The CDR3 totals 12 residues. Germline V CDR1 and CDR2: LNHDA, SQIVND (reference sequence). Trimming took 2 bases from V and 0 from J, leaving 1 base between them. Variable domain in full (rest from reference TRBV19 and TRBJ1-1): DGGITQSPKYLFRKEGQNVTLSCEQNLNHDAMYWYRQDPGQGLRLIYYSQIVNDFQKGDIAEGYSVSREKKESFPLTVTSAQKNPTAFYLCASSILNTEAFFGQGTRLTVV.

Remarks on this clonotype: A single base separates this from a much larger clone, so it may be a read error. This chain links TRBV6-5 with TRBJ2-7, with no clear D. Germline loops: CDR1 MNHEY, CDR2 SVGAGI. The CDR3 consists of 12 residues. The CDR3 DNA sequence: TGTACCAGCAGTTCACACCTCTACGAGCAGTACTTC. As protein: CTSSSHLYEQYF.

This clonotype was seen many times. In DNA form, the CDR3 reads TGTGCCAGCAGTCCGGGGGGTCCTGAAGCTTTCTTT. Its translation: CASSPGGPEAFF. The chain recombines TRBV25-1 with TRBJ1-1, with D perhaps TRBD1 (5 bases). The CDR3 sequence is 12 residues long. Germline V lookup: CDR1 MGHDK, CDR2 SYGVNS. The V and J ends lost 5 bases and 6 bases respectively, with 10 bases between them.

At least ten counts were recorded for this clonotype. The chain is built from TRBV11-1 and TRBJ1-2; no clear D gene. Trimming removed 4 bases from V and 5 bases from J, with 11 bases in between. The CDR3 is 13 residues long. The V gene's germline CDR1 is SGHAT and CDR2 FQDESV (reference sequence). Written as DNA, the CDR3 is TGTGCCAGCAGCTCACAGAATCGTTATGGCTACACCTTC. Translated, it gives CASSSQNRYGYTF.

This clonotype has at least ten counts. V is TRBV5-1 and J is TRBJ1-1; tentative D call: TRBD1 (6 bases). Per germline, CDR1 SGHRS and CDR2 YFSETQ. V lost 2 bases and J 4 bases, leaving 15 bases between the germline ends. This CDR3 is 15 amino acids long. The CDR3 DNA reads as TGCGCCAGCAGCTTAGAAGGACAGTCTGGCACTGAAGCTTTCTTT. Encoded protein: CASSLEGQSGTEAFF.

This clonotype was counted many times. V usage is TRBV20-1 and J usage is TRBJ1-6; tentative D call: TRBD1 (5 bases). Germline-derived CDR1 and CDR2 are DFQATT and SNEGSKA (reference sequence). The CDR3 runs 14 residues. V gave up 6 bases and J gave up 7 bases, with 16 bases separating them. The CDR3 DNA follows: TGCAGTGCCCCTGGGGTCAGGGACAATTCACCCCTCCACTTT. It is translated as CSAPGVRDNSPLHF.

The chain has TRBV14 and TRBJ2-3; 12 bases map to TRBD2. The CDR3 is 18 residues long. Germline lookup yields CDR1 SGHDN and CDR2 FVKESK. After removal of 0 bases from V and 3 bases from J, the junction contained 7 bases not matched to a gene. CDR3 coding DNA: TGTGCCAGCAGCCAAGACCCGGTGACTAGCGGGAGTACAGATACGCAGTATTTT. Residues: CASSQDPVTSGSTDTQYF.

This clonotype was seen many times. The chain couples TRBV5-1 to TRBJ1-1; TRBD1 agrees at 12 bases. The length of the CDR3 is 16 residues. The trim removed 4 bases at V and 4 bases at J, leaving 8 bases unmatched. Germline loops: CDR1 SGHRS, CDR2 YFSETQ. CDR3 region: CASSPGTGGRGTEAFF. DNA of the CDR3: TGCGCCAGCAGCCCCGGGACAGGGGGCAGGGGCACTGAAGCTTTCTTT.

This clonotype has ten or more counts. The chain joins TRBV12-3 or TRBV12-4 to TRBJ1-1, with a tentative D call TRBD1 (5 bases). CDR3 length equals 13 residues. Trimming removed 5 bases at V and 1 base at J, with 8 bases between. The CDR3 sequence is CASSRGRNTEAFF. For the CDR3, the DNA is TGTGCCAGCAGTCGGGGGAGGAACACTGAAGCTTTCTTT.

This clonotype came up many times. The V call is TRBV27, the J call TRBJ2-7, with D possibly matching TRBD2 (5 bases). Germline loops: CDR1 MNHEY, CDR2 SMNVEV (reference sequence). The CDR3 length is 14 residues. V lost 0 bases and J lost 7, with 13 bases in between. CDR3 in DNA: TGTGCCAGCAGTTTATCCGATTGGCCGGGGGAGCAGTACTTC. The encoded protein is CASSLSDWPGEQYF.